The 23 T cell receptor beta chains listed next were all sequenced from one sample in a study of blood T cell repertoires in COVID-19 (dated by TCRdb to the early 2020s). Receptor libraries were prepared by the immunoSEQ multiplex PCR assay. As stored in TCRdb, this immuneACCESS dataset retains in-frame rearrangements with V and J assigned. A fraction of the clones does not appear; measured against another copy, unresolved V genes explain less than half of the discrepancy, and the remainder lacks a known reason. The sample yields 20,000 to 30,000 clones; approximately 80% were counted once. The leading ten clones occupy approximately 16% of the sample. The sequenced sample was peripheral blood. Receptors were obtained from a man older than 75 with active or convalescent COVID-19.

This clone appeared a few times. V gene TRBV28 combines with J gene TRBJ2-7; TRBD1 is a possible D gene (6 bases). V was shortened by 3 bases and J by 0 bases, with 18 bases between the two germline ends. This CDR3 is built from 17 residues. CDR1 and CDR2 from the germline V gene are MDHEN and SYDVKM. DNA for the CDR3: TGTGCCAGCAGTTTCGGGCGGAGGACAGTGAGCTCCTACGAGCAGTACTTC. Amino acid sequence: CASSFGRRTVSSYEQYF.

The chain uses TRBV19 and TRBJ1-2, with 7 bases fitting TRBD1. Germline V lookup: CDR1 LNHDA, CDR2 SQIVND (reference sequence). J was trimmed by 4 bases and V by 5 bases; bases with no gene match: 7. This CDR3 region has 14 residues. The CDR3 region has the DNA TGTGCCAGTAGTGTCGGGACAGCTCTCTATGGCTACACCTTC. Residues: CASSVGTALYGYTF.

This chain connects TRBV11-2 to TRBJ2-7, with D unresolved. The CDR3 has 14 amino acids. Looked up from germline, CDR1 is SGHAT and CDR2 is FQNNGV. The ends were cut back, 4 bases at V and 0 bases at J, with 10 bases in the middle. The CDR3 here is CASSSELSSYEQYF. CDR3 nucleotides: TGTGCCAGCAGCTCCGAACTGAGCTCCTACGAGCAGTACTTC.

The J gene is TRBJ2-7, the V gene TRBV2, with D possibly matching TRBD2 (6 bases). V lost 5 bases and J lost 12, with 11 bases in between. Germline loops: CDR1 SNHLY, CDR2 FYNNEI. This CDR3 spans 10 amino acids. CDR3 residues: CASSYRDLYF. Written as DNA, the CDR3 is TGTGCCAGCAGTTACCGGGACTTGTACTTC.

The gene calls are TRBV19 and TRBJ1-5; 8 nucleotides match TRBD1. V lost 4 bases and J lost 1; bases outside the gene matches: 6. The CDR3 contains 16 residues. CDR1 is LNHDA, CDR2 SQIVND, per germline (reference sequence). The CDR3 loop is CASSRLDRGSNQPQHF. The CDR3 DNA sequence: TGTGCCAGTAGTAGACTAGACAGGGGAAGCAATCAGCCCCAGCATTTT.

CDR3 protein: CASSEVGSSYQPQHF. The CDR3 region has the DNA TGTGCCAGCAGTGAGGTGGGGAGTTCCTATCAGCCCCAGCATTTT. V is TRBV2 and J is TRBJ1-5, with unresolved D. Germline loops: CDR1 SNHLY, CDR2 FYNNEI. The CDR3 covers 15 residues. The V and J ends lost 3 bases and 5 bases respectively, with 14 bases between them.

The chain links TRBV27 to TRBJ2-1, with 8 bases lining up with TRBD1. Germline V gene sequence: CDR1 MNHEY, CDR2 SMNVEV (reference sequence). V dropped 7 bases and J dropped 6; count of bases not matched to a gene: 11. This CDR3 has 15 residues. In nucleotides, the CDR3 is TGTGCCAGCACAGCCCGGTACGGGACAGGCAATGAGCAGTTCTTC. It translates to CASTARYGTGNEQFF.

This clone was seen only once. The chain joins TRBV27 to TRBJ2-2, with a weak D call TRBD2 (5 bases). Trimming stripped 8 bases from V and 11 bases from J, with 21 bases between. This CDR3 is 14 amino acids long. Germline loops: CDR1 MNHEY, CDR2 SMNVEV (reference sequence). CDR3 sequence: CASRPQHRTGELFF. In DNA form, the CDR3 reads TGTGCCAGCCGCCCTCAGCATAGGACTGGCGAGCTGTTTTTT.

The rearrangement links TRBV7-2 to TRBJ1-2; tentative D call: TRBD1 (5 bases). V lost 1 base and J lost 8, with 11 bases in between. The CDR3 loop spans 13 amino acids. Germline values: CDR1 SGHTA, CDR2 FQGNSA. This CDR3 reads CASSLVRDGGYTF. In DNA form, the CDR3 reads TGTGCCAGCAGCTTAGTCAGGGATGGCGGCTACACCTTC.

CDR3 in amino acids: CASSIGAGALYEQYF. CDR3 DNA sequence: TGTGCCAGTAGTATCGGGGCGGGAGCCTTATACGAGCAGTACTTC. The chain is built from TRBV19 and TRBJ2-7; 7 nucleotides agree with TRBD2. Trimming at V came to 3 bases and at J to 4 bases, leaving 9 bases not matched to a gene. The CDR3 sequence is 15 residues long. Germline loops: CDR1 LNHDA, CDR2 SQIVND (reference sequence). Full variable domain (rest looked up from reference TRBV19 and TRBJ2-7): DGGITQSPKYLFRKEGQNVTLSCEQNLNHDAMYWYRQDPGQGLRLIYYSQIVNDFQKGDIAEGYSVSREKKESFPLTVTSAQKNPTAFYLCASSIGAGALYEQYFGPGTRLTVT.

This chain joins TRBV28 and TRBJ2-2; TRBD2 agrees at 8 bases. The germline gives CDR1 MDHEN, CDR2 SYDVKM. V gave up 2 bases and J gave up 5 bases; unmatched junction bases: 10. The CDR3 has 17 amino acids. The chain's CDR3 is CASSLGSGGRFTGELFF. CDR3 coding DNA: TGTGCCAGCAGTTTAGGGTCTGGCGGGAGGTTTACCGGGGAGCTGTTTTTT.

This rearrangement joins TRBV6-5 to TRBJ1-3; D remains unclear. CDR1 and CDR2 (germline): MNHEY, SVGAGI. The V end was cut by 6 bases, the J end by 8 bases, with 17 bases between. This CDR3 spans 14 amino acids. The DNA of the CDR3 is TGTGCCAGCAGGCCGACGCTTAATCAGGACACCATATATTTT. Translation: CASRPTLNQDTIYF.

V gene TRBV7-9 combines with J gene TRBJ1-1; TRBD1 is a possible D gene (5 bases). This CDR3 has 13 amino acids. V lost 5 bases to trimming and J lost 1 base, with 8 bases between them. Per the germline V gene, CDR1 is SEHNR and CDR2 is FQNEAQ (reference sequence). CDR3 residues: CASSPGGNTEAFF. The CDR3 DNA sequence: TGTGCCAGCAGCCCGGGGGGGAACACTGAAGCTTTCTTT.

The V and J genes are TRBV7-9 and TRBJ2-5; 9 bases are a match to TRBD1. Germline assignment: CDR1 SEHNR and CDR2 FQNEAQ (reference sequence). The ends lost 5 bases at V and 5 bases at J; junction bases unmatched: 9. This CDR3 spans 15 amino acids. CDR3 sequence (DNA): TGTGCCAGCAGCGAGAGGACAGGGGAACTTGAGACCCAGTACTTC. This sequence encodes CASSERTGELETQYF.

The rearrangement links TRBV5-6 to TRBJ1-3; D gene unclear. The CDR3 is 15 amino acids. Germline-derived CDR1 and CDR2 are SGHDT and YYEEEE. V was shortened by 0 bases and J by 0 bases, with 7 bases between the two germline ends. CDR3 DNA sequence: TGTGCCAGCAGCTTGGCCCGGTACTCTGGAAACACCATATATTTT. It codes for CASSLARYSGNTIYF. Full variable domain (rest looked up from reference TRBV5-6 and TRBJ1-3): DAGVTQSPTHLIKTRGQQVTLRCSPKSGHDTVSWYQQALGQGPQFIFQYYEEEERQRGNFPDRFSGHQFPNYSSELNVNALLLGDSALYLCASSLARYSGNTIYFGEGSWLTVV.

The rearrangement links TRBV30 to TRBJ1-2; D may be TRBD1 (5 bases). This CDR3 region has 11 residues. Germline CDR1 reads GTSNPN; CDR2 reads SVGIG (reference sequence). V was trimmed by 4 bases and J by 4 bases, leaving 7 bases between them. Here the CDR3 DNA reads TGTGCCTGGAAACAGGCCTATGGCTACACCTTC. It codes for CAWKQAYGYTF.

The rearrangement uses TRBV10-3 and TRBJ2-4, with D possibly TRBD1 on 7 matching bases. Trimming removed 3 bases from V and 7 bases from J, with 13 bases in between. The V gene's germline CDR1 is ENHRY and CDR2 SYGVKD. The CDR3 contains 14 residues. CDR3 nucleotides: TGTGCCATCAGTGATGGGGCAGGGGGGAACATTCAGTACTTC. Residues: CAISDGAGGNIQYF.

V gene TRBV6-5 combines with J gene TRBJ2-2; TRBD1 matches 7 bases. Germline loops: CDR1 MNHEY, CDR2 SVGAGI. Trimming removed 11 bases from V and 0 bases from J; junction bases left unmatched: 0. The length of the CDR3 is 12 residues. Here the CDR3 reads CADRANTGELFF. For the CDR3, the DNA is TGTGCCGACAGGGCGAACACCGGGGAGCTGTTTTTT.

This clone was observed a handful of times. V gene TRBV28 combines with J gene TRBJ2-7, with D possibly TRBD2 on 6 matching bases. The CDR3 extends over 12 amino acids. With 8 bases removed from V and 2 bases from J, the gap between germline ends came to 10 bases. CDR1 is MDHEN, CDR2 SYDVKM, per germline. CDR3 protein: CASVGSTYEQYF. CDR3 coding DNA: TGTGCCAGCGTCGGGAGTACCTACGAGCAGTACTTC.

The rearrangement links TRBV6-5 to TRBJ1-3; maybe TRBD1 (6 bases). The CDR3 totals 15 residues. V was clipped by 6 bases and J by 0 bases, with 12 bases between them. The germline CDR1 and CDR2 sequences are MNHEY and SVGAGI. The CDR3 nucleotides are TGTGCCAGCAGAAAAGGACAGTCCTCTGGAAACACCATATATTTT. As protein: CASRKGQSSGNTIYF.

V and J are TRBV29-1 and TRBJ2-3; D uncertain. The CDR3 is 15 residues long. The germline V gene has CDR1 SQVTM and CDR2 ANQGSEA. V dropped 5 bases and J dropped 0 bases, with 15 bases sitting between them. The CDR3 coding sequence is TGCAGCGTTACCACGGGTGTTCACAGCACAGATACGCAGTATTTT. This gives the protein CSVTTGVHSTDTQYF.

This clone qualifies as medium-sized. The chain joins TRBV20-1 to TRBJ1-5; TRBD1 matches at 11 bases. This CDR3 is 14 amino acids long. Looked up from germline, CDR1 is DFQATT and CDR2 is SNEGSKA (reference sequence). After removal of 3 bases from V and 5 bases from J, the junction contained 3 bases not matched to a gene. Written as DNA, the CDR3 is TGCAGTGCTAGTAAGGACAGGGGGCATCAGCCCCAGCATTTT. Translated: CSASKDRGHQPQHF.

V usage is TRBV10-2 and J usage is TRBJ2-3; D uncertain. V was shortened by 0 bases and J by 0 bases, with 10 bases between the two germline ends. This CDR3 has 16 residues. From germline, CDR1 is WSHSY and CDR2 SAAADI. For the CDR3, the DNA is TGCGCCAGCAGTGAGTCCAACCAGGCTAGCACAGATACGCAGTATTTT. It specifies CASSESNQASTDTQYF.